A single sample is the source of the 18 T cell receptor beta chains below, sequenced in a study of T cells in Graves' hyperthyroidism and ophthalmopathy. Amplification targeted TCR beta CDR3 regions from RNA transcripts. First-round RT-PCR targeting the TCR CDR3 was performed with the HTBI primer set. Each CDR3 protein is one row after TCRdb ran MiXCR on the multiplex PCR reads. Here the sample spans approximately 740,000 distinct CDR3 sequences, 12% to 15% being singletons. Sequenced material: blood. The receptors shown here come from a woman aged 18-29 years with Graves' hyperthyroidism.

J is TRBJ2-5 and V is TRBV29-1; 9 bases line up with TRBD2. Germline loops: CDR1 SQVTM, CDR2 ANQGSEA. V shed 3 bases and J 2 bases; nucleotides not matched to a gene: 7. The CDR3 spans 15 residues. CDR3 DNA sequence: TGCAGCGTTGATAGTCCTAGCGGGGCTCAAGAGACCCAGTACTTC. Protein sequence: CSVDSPSGAQETQYF.

This clonotype was seen ten or more times. The V call is TRBV11-2, the J call TRBJ2-7; TRBD1 matches at 8 bases. The trim removed 6 bases at V and 2 bases at J, leaving 6 bases unmatched. In germline, CDR1 is SGHAT, CDR2 FQNNGV. This CDR3 comprises 14 residues. The CDR3 reads CASRGSDRAYEQYF. The DNA of the CDR3 is TGTGCCAGCAGAGGGTCGGACAGGGCCTACGAGCAGTACTTC.

The chain carries TRBV2 and TRBJ2-5, with TRBD2 identical over 7 bases. The CDR3 consists of 15 residues. Germline V gene data show CDR1 as SNHLY and CDR2 as FYNNEI. With 3 bases clipped from V and 2 bases from J, the junction kept 6 bases outside the gene matches. CDR3 sequence: CASSDGGRNQETQYF. As DNA, the CDR3 is TGTGCCAGCAGTGACGGCGGGAGAAATCAAGAGACCCAGTACTTC.

The sample holds many counts of this clonotype. The J gene is TRBJ1-4, the V gene TRBV18, with TRBD1 matching over 7 bases. With V trimmed by 6 bases and J by 5 bases, 6 bases remained unmatched. Germline V gene sequence: CDR1 KGHSH, CDR2 LQKENI. The CDR3 is 14 residues long. CDR3: CASSQTGLNEKLFF. In DNA, the CDR3 is TGTGCCAGCTCCCAGACAGGGCTAAATGAAAAACTGTTTTTT.

This clonotype was found many times. This chain connects TRBV2 to TRBJ1-5; no clear D. V was shortened by 6 bases and J by 4 bases, with 13 bases between the two germline ends. The CDR3 runs to 14 residues. The germline V gene encodes CDR1 SNHLY and CDR2 FYNNEI. In nucleotides, the CDR3 is TGTGCCAGCAGCCGACCCAGAAGGAATCAGCCCCAGCATTTT. Residues: CASSRPRRNQPQHF.

This clonotype showed up many times. The chain recombines TRBV6-1 with TRBJ2-2; unclear D gene. Germline V gives CDR1 MNHNS, CDR2 SASEGT. V was shortened by 5 bases and J by 0 bases, with 13 bases between the two germline ends. There are 16 residues in the CDR3. In nucleotides, the CDR3 is TGTGCCAGCAGTTACGATCAGTTCGCGAACACCGGGGAGCTGTTTTTT. Translation gives CASSYDQFANTGELFF.

In its sample, this clonotype was seen many times. The chain links TRBV11-3 to TRBJ1-1; D unresolved. Trimming removed 0 bases at V and 9 bases at J, with 8 bases between. This CDR3 contains 12 residues. Germline V lookup: CDR1 SGHNT, CDR2 YENEEA. CDR3: CASSLEPTQAFF. In nucleotides, the CDR3 is TGTGCCAGCAGCTTAGAACCTACCCAAGCTTTCTTT.

This clonotype occurred many times. V gene TRBV20-1 combines with J gene TRBJ2-3; TRBD1 aligns across 9 bases. The length of the CDR3 is 13 residues. J was trimmed by 1 base and V by 4 bases; bases with no gene match: 0. Germline assignment: CDR1 DFQATT and CDR2 SNEGSKA (reference sequence). The CDR3 sequence: CSANRGRTDTQYF. CDR3 nucleotides: TGCAGTGCTAACAGGGGGCGCACAGATACGCAGTATTTT.

The chain recombines TRBV3-1 with TRBJ1-6; D uncertain. The CDR3 sequence is 15 residues long. CDR1 is LGHDT, CDR2 YNNKEL, per germline (reference sequence). V shed 0 bases and J shed 7 bases, with 10 bases lying between them. This chain's CDR3 is CASSQEGTRNSPLHF. Here the CDR3 DNA reads TGTGCCAGCAGCCAAGAAGGAACGAGGAATTCACCCCTCCACTTT. The complete variable domain, with remaining parts taken from reference TRBV3-1 and TRBJ1-6, reads DTAVSQTPKYLVTQMGNDKSIKCEQNLGHDTMYWYKQDSKKFLKIMFSYNNKELIINETVPNRFSPKSPDKAHLNLHINSLELGDSAVYFCASSQEGTRNSPLHFGNGTRLTVT.

The DNA for the CDR3 is TGTGCCAGCAGTTTACCAGACTCCTATGGCTACACCTTC. Amino acid sequence: CASSLPDSYGYTF. The chain uses TRBV28 and TRBJ1-2; D gene ambiguous. This CDR3 has 13 amino acids. Germline-derived CDR1 and CDR2 are MDHEN and SYDVKM. Trimming took off 2 bases at V and 4 bases at J, with 8 bases between the two ends.

This clonotype was counted between two and nine times. The rearrangement joins TRBV20-1 to TRBJ2-1; D remains ambiguous. Germline CDR1 reads DFQATT; CDR2 reads SNEGSKA (reference sequence). The CDR3 extends over 13 amino acids. V was trimmed by 0 bases and J by 7 bases, leaving 10 bases between them. The CDR3: CSARDWQTNEQFF. For the CDR3, the DNA is TGCAGTGCTAGAGATTGGCAGACTAATGAGCAGTTCTTC.

This clonotype was seen only a few times. The V gene is TRBV11-2, the J gene TRBJ2-5; D gene unclear. This CDR3 is 15 amino acids long. V lost 3 bases, J lost 1 base, and 12 bases lay in between. The germline gives CDR1 SGHAT, CDR2 FQNNGV. The CDR3 nucleotides read TGTGCCAGCAGCTTGTGGGCAGCTAGCCAAGAGACCCAGTACTTC. Translating it yields CASSLWAASQETQYF.

This clonotype was seen ten or more times. The rearrangement uses TRBV30 and TRBJ2-1, with D maybe TRBD1 (5 bases). The CDR3 runs to 18 residues. V was clipped by 4 bases and J by 9 bases, with 31 bases between them. Germline V gene data show CDR1 as GTSNPN and CDR2 as SVGIG (reference sequence). The chain's CDR3 is CAWKTVDSPVRLLGEQFF. The CDR3 DNA sequence: TGTGCCTGGAAGACAGTGGATTCCCCCGTTCGGCTATTGGGTGAGCAGTTCTTC.

This clonotype was counted many times. The chain is built from TRBV3-1 and TRBJ2-5, with TRBD1 as a possible D gene (5 bases). The CDR3 sequence is 17 residues long. Germline V gene lookup returns CDR1 LGHDT and CDR2 YNNKEL (reference sequence). V was pared by 0 bases and J by 2 bases, with 16 bases between. The CDR3 spells CASSQDFPGWGQETQYF. The CDR3 region has the DNA TGTGCCAGCAGCCAAGATTTCCCAGGGTGGGGACAAGAGACCCAGTACTTC.

There are many counts of this clonotype. The V and J genes are TRBV6-1 and TRBJ2-7; 11 bases match TRBD2. Germline loops: CDR1 MNHNS, CDR2 SASEGT. This CDR3 is 16 amino acids long. Trimming cost V 6 bases and J 5 bases; bases outside gene matches: 12. The CDR3 DNA sequence: TGTGCCAGCAGCTCGCTTCTAGCGGGAGGTTTCCACGAGCAGTACTTC. Its translation: CASSSLLAGGFHEQYF.

The chain couples TRBV19 to TRBJ2-1, with 8 bases that match TRBD1. Looked up from germline, CDR1 is LNHDA and CDR2 is SQIVND (reference sequence). The CDR3 totals 14 residues. V was clipped by 4 bases and J by 10 bases; unmatched bases: 9. CDR3 DNA: TGTGCCAGTAGTAACCCCCTTAGACAGGGGGAGCAGTTCTTC. This sequence encodes CASSNPLRQGEQFF.

This clonotype was observed a few times. The chain is built from TRBV29-1 and TRBJ2-7, with D maybe TRBD1 (6 bases). From germline, CDR1 is SQVTM and CDR2 ANQGSEA. The CDR3 is made up of 15 amino acids. V lost 1 base to trimming and J lost 2 bases, with 15 bases between them. In DNA form, the CDR3 reads TGCAGCGTTGAAGGACAACCCGGGACAACCTACGAGCAGTACTTC. It translates to CSVEGQPGTTYEQYF.

This clonotype has just a few counts. This rearrangement joins TRBV7-9 to TRBJ2-2; 10 bases line up with TRBD2. The germline gives CDR1 SEHNR, CDR2 FQNEAQ (reference sequence). The CDR3 extends over 19 amino acids. Losses at the gene ends were 5 bases for V and 6 bases for J; bases not matched to a gene: 18. CDR3 protein: CASSPDRGIAGGGAGELFF. The CDR3 DNA sequence: TGTGCCAGCAGCCCCGACAGGGGCATAGCGGGAGGTGGTGCCGGGGAGCTGTTTTTT.